Listed below are T cell receptor beta chains from one sample, sequenced in a study of shared clonotypes between healthy human individuals. TCRdb's copy holds only in-frame clones and misses some; the assay was immunoSEQ multiplex PCR. The sample shows around 580,000 clones, 95% to 98% of them seen only once. Material: naive CD8+ T cells sorted from blood. Receptors were obtained from a man aged 25 to 40 in good health. CDR3s include the opening cysteine and the closing phenylalanine or tryptophan. D genes are given only for firm matches. Size tells how often a clone was seen (once, few, many) or the class of an expanded clone, and some rows leave it out.

v_call	d_call	clone_size	j_call	cdr3_length	cdr3_aa	cdr3_nt
TRBV7-6	-	-	TRBJ2-1	12	CASSGDGDEQFF	TGTGCCAGCAGCGGGGACGGCGATGAGCAGTTCTTC
TRBV28	TRBD1	-	TRBJ2-2	16	CASSPGTGAGTGELFF	TGTGCCAGCAGTCCCGGGACAGGGGCCGGCACCGGGGAGCTGTTTTTT
TRBV9	TRBD2	once	TRBJ2-7	14	CASSVRELPHEQYF	TGTGCCAGCAGCGTGCGGGAGTTACCCCACGAGCAGTACTTC
TRBV7-6	TRBD1	-	TRBJ2-1	14	CASSLGQGWDEQFF	TGTGCCAGCAGCCTCGGACAGGGCTGGGATGAGCAGTTCTTC
TRBV11-2	-	-	TRBJ2-1	12	CASSLVANEQFF	TGTGCCAGCAGCTTAGTCGCCAATGAGCAGTTCTTC
TRBV2	-	-	TRBJ2-5	14	CASSEDSGRETQYF	TGTGCCAGCAGTGAGGATAGCGGAAGGGAGACCCAGTACTTC
TRBV6-5	-	-	TRBJ2-2	14	CASSSGSYTGELFF	TGTGCCAGCAGTTCCGGGTCCTACACCGGGGAGCTGTTTTTT
TRBV2	-	-	TRBJ1-1	14	CASSEEQVNTEAFF	TGTGCCAGCAGTGAAGAGCAAGTGAACACTGAAGCTTTCTTT
TRBV11-2	-	-	TRBJ1-5	12	CASSSRHQPQHF	TGTGCCAGCAGCTCCAGACATCAGCCCCAGCATTTT
TRBV2	-	-	TRBJ1-5	13	CASSEDLNQPQHF	TGTGCCAGCAGTGAAGATCTAAATCAGCCCCAGCATTTT
TRBV11-3	TRBD2	-	TRBJ2-3	17	CASSKEDLAGGEDTQYF	TGTGCCAGCAGCAAAGAAGACCTAGCGGGAGGGGAAGATACGCAGTATTTT
TRBV5-4	-	-	TRBJ2-1	13	CASSLELSNEQFF	TGTGCCAGCAGCTTGGAACTATCCAATGAGCAGTTCTTC
TRBV9	-	-	TRBJ2-2	17	CASSDPGEVTGTGELFF	TGTGCCAGCAGCGATCCCGGGGAGGTGACGGGCACCGGGGAGCTGTTTTTT
TRBV27	TRBD1	-	TRBJ1-1	15	CASRGGGARNTEAFF	TGTGCCAGCCGGGGAGGGGGCGCGAGGAACACTGAAGCTTTCTTT
TRBV7-9	-	once	TRBJ2-3	17	CASSLVGRVGPTDTQYF	TGTGCCAGCAGCTTAGTTGGCAGGGTTGGCCCTACAGATACGCAGTATTTT
TRBV18	TRBD2	-	TRBJ2-1	12	CASSQGLAEQFF	TGTGCCAGCTCACAAGGACTAGCGGAGCAGTTCTTC
TRBV7-9	-	-	TRBJ2-1	15	CASSQTQVPVDEQFF	TGTGCCAGCAGCCAAACGCAGGTACCAGTAGATGAGCAGTTCTTC
TRBV28	TRBD2	-	TRBJ2-1	15	CASSPGLAGYNEQFF	TGTGCCAGCAGTCCGGGACTAGCGGGCTACAATGAGCAGTTCTTC
TRBV23-1	-	-	TRBJ2-3	15	CAIGQGKPTFNTQYF	TGCGCTATCGGCCAGGGTAAGCCCACTTTTAATACGCAGTATTTT
TRBV9	-	-	TRBJ2-7	13	CASSVDPGYEQYF	TGTGCCAGCAGCGTAGATCCGGGCTACGAGCAGTACTTC